This T cell receptor (beta chain) was sequenced in a study (dated by TCRdb to the mid-2010s). About the study as a whole: The study investigated the origins of HIV persistence in individuals who naturally controlled HIV infection.

Taken from the germline V gene, the CDR1 and CDR2 loops are ENHRY and SYGVKD. V lost 0 bases and J lost 3 bases; the stretch between them is 8 bases long. The CDR3 numbers 14 residues from cysteine through phenylalanine. Of all the DNA, just the CDR3 is kept, 42 bases in frame from base 1. The library relied on 5' RACE. Sequencer: Illumina HiSeq 2000. Using fastp at Q25 and MiXCR, TCRdb reprocessed the public reads and kept productive beta chains. Identical CDR3 protein sequences are pooled into one entry, listed with their most common genes and DNA. This sample has 300 to 350 distinct CDR3 sequences in its table, and around 5.6% of those were observed once. The ten largest clones represent around 64% of the sample. This clonotype is deemed medium-sized (0.01 to 0.1%). The specificity of this receptor is unknown. Base-call qualities are not available, and no considerably larger clone is one nucleotide away.

Sample: effector memory T cells from blood PBMCs. According to the study, the label for this sample's cell subset or site signals: effector memory CD4+ T cells. The receptor comes from a male donor with HIV. The sequence is built from TRBV10-3 and TRBJ2-5, with no reliable assignment of the D segment. The DNA reads TGTGCCATCAGTGAGTCGAAGCAAGAAGAGACCCAGTACTTC. Its amino acids are CAISESKQEETQYF.